What follows are 21 T cell receptor beta chains derived from one specimen sequenced in a study of blood T cell repertoires in COVID-19. The table came from immunoSEQ multiplex PCR; TCRdb's copy has only in-frame clones and leaves some out. The data contain 130,000 or so clones, around 84% of them singletons. The sequenced sample consisted of peripheral blood. The receptor set was obtained from a man younger than 40 with COVID-19, enrolled during active disease.

The chain couples TRBV15 to TRBJ1-5; D may be TRBD1 (5 bases). Germline lookup yields CDR1 LNHNV and CDR2 YYDKDF (reference sequence). V lost 1 base and J 4 bases, leaving 11 bases between the germline ends. The CDR3 consists of 15 residues. The CDR3, as DNA: TGTGCCACCAGCAGAGGACAGATATTGAATCAGCCCCAGCATTTT. This encodes CATSRGQILNQPQHF.

Comments on this clone: This may be a read error, as it is one base from a much larger clone. DNA for the CDR3: TGTGCCAGCAGCTTGACAGGGGGCACTGAAGCTTTCTTT. Translating it yields CASSLTGGTEAFF. The J gene is TRBJ1-1, the V gene TRBV11-3, with 9 bases matching TRBD1. CDR1 and CDR2 (germline): SGHNT, YENEEA. CDR3 length equals 13 residues. V shed 3 bases, J shed 4 bases, and the junction held 0 bases outside the gene matches. Drawing the rest from reference TRBV11-3 and TRBJ1-1, the complete variable domain is EAGVVQSPRYKIIEKKQPVAFWCNPISGHNTLYWYLQNLGQGPELLIRYENEEAVDDSQLPKDRFSAERLKGVDSTLKIQPAELGDSAVYLCASSLTGGTEAFFGQGTRLTVV.

The chain joins TRBV5-5 to TRBJ2-2, with D unresolved. CDR3 size: 16 residues. Germline V gene lookup returns CDR1 SGHKS and CDR2 YYEKEE (reference sequence). V lost 4 bases, J lost 0 bases, and 13 bases lay in between. The CDR3 loop reads CASSLTDTSNTGELFF. In nucleotides, the CDR3 is TGTGCCAGCAGCCTGACCGACACGTCGAACACCGGGGAGCTGTTTTTT.

The table lists this clone with many counts. V usage is TRBV4-2 and J usage is TRBJ2-7; TRBD2 matches at 13 bases. Germline V gene sequence: CDR1 LGHNA, CDR2 YNFKEQ. V lost 1 base, J lost 3 bases, and 0 bases stayed unmatched. The CDR3 spans 15 residues. CDR3 DNA: TGTGCCAGCAGCCAAGGACTAGCGGGAGGCTACGAGCAGTACTTC. This sequence encodes CASSQGLAGGYEQYF.

This clone came up many times. The chain couples TRBV10-2 to TRBJ1-5; weak D call: TRBD1 (5 bases). The V gene lost 0 bases and the J gene lost 2 bases, with 5 bases spanning the gap. The CDR3 sequence is 14 residues long. Germline V lookup: CDR1 WSHSY, CDR2 SAAADI. CDR3 protein: CASSESGGNQPQHF. For the CDR3, the DNA is TGCGCCAGCAGTGAGTCAGGGGGCAATCAGCCCCAGCATTTT.

The J gene is TRBJ2-1, the V gene TRBV28, with TRBD2 as a possible D gene (6 bases). V gave up 2 bases and J gave up 6 bases, with 8 bases separating them. Per germline, CDR1 MDHEN and CDR2 SYDVKM. There are 13 residues in the CDR3. The CDR3 sequence is CASSLRRVNEQFF. The CDR3, as DNA: TGTGCCAGCAGTTTACGGAGGGTCAATGAGCAGTTCTTC. Drawing the rest from reference TRBV28 and TRBJ2-1, the complete variable domain is DVKVTQSSRYLVKRTGEKVFLECVQDMDHENMFWYRQDPGLGLRLIYFSYDVKMKEKGDIPEGYSVSREKKERFSLILESASTNQTSMYLCASSLRRVNEQFFGPGTRLTVL.

This sequence joins TRBV19 and TRBJ2-3; D perhaps matches TRBD2 (5 bases). Germline V gives CDR1 LNHDA, CDR2 SQIVND (reference sequence). The CDR3 is 14 amino acids. V was trimmed by 3 bases and J by 5 bases, leaving 12 bases between them. CDR3 amino acids: CASSMRESEDTQYF. Here the CDR3 DNA reads TGTGCCAGTAGTATGAGGGAGTCCGAAGATACGCAGTATTTT.

V is TRBV7-9 and J is TRBJ2-7, with D possibly matching TRBD2 (5 bases). CDR3 size: 11 residues. V was clipped by 1 base and J by 11 bases, with 9 bases between them. Germline V gene lookup returns CDR1 SEHNR and CDR2 FQNEAQ (reference sequence). Here the CDR3 reads CASSLGREKYF. Here the CDR3 DNA reads TGTGCCAGCAGCTTAGGACGGGAAAAGTACTTC. Full variable domain (rest looked up from reference TRBV7-9 and TRBJ2-7): DTGVSQNPRHKITKRGQNVTFRCDPISEHNRLYWYRQTLGQGPEFLTYFQNEAQLEKSRLLSDRFSAERPKGSFSTLEIQRTEQGDSAMYLCASSLGREKYFGPGTRLTVT.

This sequence joins TRBV19 and TRBJ2-7; weak D call: TRBD2 (5 bases). The length of the CDR3 is 13 residues. CDR1 and CDR2 (germline): LNHDA, SQIVND (reference sequence). V lost 8 bases and J 5 bases, leaving 16 bases between the germline ends. The CDR3 here is CASSDRGGHEQYF. CDR3 nucleotide sequence: TGTGCCAGTTCCGACCGAGGAGGCCACGAGCAGTACTTC.

The V gene is TRBV5-6, the J gene TRBJ1-3, with D possibly matching TRBD1 (5 bases). Per the germline V gene, CDR1 is SGHDT and CDR2 is YYEEEE. Trimming took off 4 bases at V and 8 bases at J, with 10 bases between the two ends. This CDR3 has 12 amino acids. Written as DNA, the CDR3 is TGTGCCAGCAGCCTTTCAGGGTACACCATATATTTT. It yields the protein CASSLSGYTIYF.

The V and J genes are TRBV6-5 and TRBJ1-2, with TRBD1 identical over 8 bases. V shed 4 bases, J shed 4 bases, and the junction held 8 bases outside the gene matches. Looked up from germline, CDR1 is MNHEY and CDR2 is SVGAGI. This CDR3 spans 15 amino acids. In DNA, the CDR3 is TGTGCCAGCAGTTCTCCGGGACAGGTGACCTATGGCTACACCTTC. Translation: CASSSPGQVTYGYTF.

With regard to this clone: In the same sample, other DNA sequences code for this CDR3. The chain employs TRBV28 and TRBJ1-2, with TRBD1 as a possible D gene (5 bases). V was pared by 5 bases and J by 4 bases, with 8 bases between. From germline, CDR1 is MDHEN and CDR2 SYDVKM. This CDR3 has 12 residues. The CDR3 DNA sequence: TGTGCCAGCAGTCTAACAGGCTATGGCTACACCTTC. Residues: CASSLTGYGYTF.

The V and J genes are TRBV7-2 and TRBJ1-5; 9 bases are a match to TRBD1. This CDR3 comprises 14 residues. Germline V gives CDR1 SGHTA, CDR2 FQGNSA. Losses at the gene ends were 4 bases for V and 7 bases for J; bases not matched to a gene: 5. In nucleotides, the CDR3 is TGTGCCAGCAGCTCGACAGGGGGAGGACAGCCCCAGCATTTT. Encoded protein: CASSSTGGGQPQHF.

This chain uses TRBV29-1 with TRBJ2-5; 9 bases fit TRBD2. The CDR3 length is 15 residues. V lost 4 bases to trimming and J lost 7 bases; unmatched junction nucleotides: 13. Germline CDR1 is SQVTM and CDR2 is ANQGSEA. The CDR3 DNA reads as TGCAGCGTTGTTGGGCTAGCGGGGAAAGAAGGGACCCAGTACTTC. As protein: CSVVGLAGKEGTQYF.

The CDR3, as DNA: TGCGCCAGCAGTAGAGACAGGGCTAATGAAAAACTGTTTTTT. Translating it yields CASSRDRANEKLFF. The chain combines TRBV5-1 with TRBJ1-4, with 7 bases aligning to TRBD1. CDR3 length equals 14 residues. Trimming took 5 bases from V and 3 from J; bases not matched to a gene: 4. CDR1 and CDR2 (germline): SGHRS, YFSETQ.

The V and J genes are TRBV28 and TRBJ1-4; tentative D call: TRBD1 (6 bases). Trimming took off 7 bases at V and 7 bases at J, with 22 bases between the two ends. The CDR3 covers 16 residues. Germline loops: CDR1 MDHEN, CDR2 SYDVKM. The CDR3 DNA sequence: TGTGCCAGCAAGTTGGGGGGCACCGGGAGGAGTGAAAAACTGTTTTTT. It yields the protein CASKLGGTGRSEKLFF.

This clone was counted only a few times. The V and J genes are TRBV7-2 and TRBJ1-6, with D maybe TRBD1 (5 bases). The CDR3 runs to 14 residues. V shed 5 bases and J shed 8 bases, with 13 bases lying between them. CDR1 and CDR2 (germline): SGHTA, FQGNSA. CDR3 sequence (DNA): TGTGCCAGCAGCGGGCAGGGATTGCATTCACCCCTCCACTTT. This translates into CASSGQGLHSPLHF.

In this sample, this clone turned up many times. V usage is TRBV3-1 (or the pseudogene TRBV3-2) and J usage is TRBJ1-1; 10 bases match TRBD1. The CDR3 contains 13 residues. Germline loops: CDR1 LGHDT, CDR2 YNNKEL (reference sequence). J gave up 7 bases and V 4 bases, and 3 bases lay outside the gene matches. The CDR3, as DNA: TGTGCCAGCAGCCGACAGGGGGCTGGTGAAGCTTTCTTT. Its protein product is CASSRQGAGEAFF.

This clone has a handful of counts. This chain uses TRBV2 with TRBJ1-4; a possible D gene is TRBD1 (5 bases). The CDR3 length is 11 residues. Germline-derived CDR1 and CDR2 are SNHLY and FYNNEI. V was pared by 7 bases and J by 6 bases, with 6 bases between. DNA of the CDR3: TGTGCCAGCACACAGGATGAAAAACTGTTTTTT. It translates to CASTQDEKLFF.

V usage is TRBV19 and J usage is TRBJ2-1; D is perhaps TRBD1 (6 bases). The V end lost 2 bases, the J end lost 4 bases, and 9 bases lay between the germline ends. This CDR3 is built from 14 residues. CDR1 and CDR2 (germline): LNHDA, SQIVND (reference sequence). The CDR3 is CASSIRGSYNEQFF. The CDR3 DNA follows: TGTGCCAGTAGTATAAGGGGGAGTTACAATGAGCAGTTCTTC.

The chain links TRBV7-2 to TRBJ2-2; D perhaps matches TRBD2 (5 bases). With 3 bases removed from V and 5 bases from J, the gap between germline ends came to 19 bases. The V gene's germline CDR1 is SGHTA and CDR2 FQGNSA. This CDR3 region has 17 residues. The CDR3 nucleotides read TGTGCCAGCAGCTTTTTTACTAGTTTCTGGTCAACCGGGGAGCTGTTTTTT. Its translation is CASSFFTSFWSTGELFF.